This T cell receptor beta chain was captured by sequencing in a study of T cells in Graves' hyperthyroidism and ophthalmopathy. Notes on the study in general: Ophthalmopathy could be told apart from stable hyperthyroidism with a 13 V-J model. Blood held most thyroid clonotypes expanded above 0.001 frequency. Model-based prediction identified ophthalmopathy a median around seven months prior to its onset.

CDR3 length: 15 residues. In germline, CDR1 is KGHSH, CDR2 LQKENI. Turning to this clonotype: Its antigen remains unidentified. The junction departs from the called germline gene at one end, perhaps through a read error.

The source material, RNA transcripts, was used to amplify TCR beta CDR3 regions. With the HTBI primer set, the TCR CDR3 went through a first round of RT-PCR. MiXCR, applied by TCRdb to the multiplex PCR reads, yields one record per CDR3 protein. The sample has about 270,000 distinct CDR3 sequences, about 20% seen once. Uncontrolled infection, other autoimmune disease, pregnancy or lactation led to exclusion. The sequencing input was blood. The genes are TRBV18 and TRBJ2-5; D unresolved. The TCR sequence derives from a man aged 25 to 40 with Graves' ophthalmopathy. The CDR3 bases are TGTGTCAGCTCACCAAGTGGAACAGTCCAAGAGACCCAGTACTTC. Its translation is CVSSPSGTVQETQYF.